Below, 28 T cell receptor beta chains from the same sample are listed, as sequenced in a study of T cell responses to AZD1222 COVID-19 vaccine. Using immunoSEQ multiplex PCR, the repertoire was profiled, and TCRdb retains in-frame clones only, with some absent. The sample includes roughly 120,000 clones, about 90% of them seen just once. The sequencing used peripheral blood, collected on day 0 of AZD1222 vaccination. These receptors were taken from an adult in good health.

The chain joins TRBV19 to TRBJ2-3, with TRBD2 matching 8 bases. Germline CDR1 is LNHDA and CDR2 is SQIVND (reference sequence). The CDR3 extends over 16 amino acids. V trimming: 1 base; J trimming: 2 bases; junction bases outside the gene matches: 5. The CDR3 spells CASSIGQRGFTDTQYF. The CDR3 DNA is TGTGCCAGTAGTATAGGTCAGCGGGGGTTCACAGATACGCAGTATTTT.

This rearrangement joins TRBV18 to TRBJ2-1; TRBD1 aligns across 10 bases. V dropped 5 bases and J dropped 7; count of bases not matched to a gene: 5. Germline assignment: CDR1 KGHSH and CDR2 LQKENI. This CDR3 is 14 amino acids long. This CDR3 reads CASSADRGRNEQFF. In nucleotides, the CDR3 is TGTGCCAGCTCAGCGGACAGGGGGAGGAATGAGCAGTTCTTC.

This chain links TRBV4-1 with TRBJ1-4, with TRBD1 matching over 11 bases. Germline values: CDR1 MGHRA, CDR2 YSYEKL. There are 18 residues in the CDR3. Trimming removed 0 bases from V and 0 bases from J; junction bases left unmatched: 3. The CDR3 DNA follows: TGCGCCAGCAGCCAAGATCGGACAGGGGGCTCAACTAATGAAAAACTGTTTTTT. It is translated as CASSQDRTGGSTNEKLFF.

V usage is TRBV27 and J usage is TRBJ2-3; 12 bases fit TRBD1. This CDR3 is 15 amino acids long. V gave up 5 bases and J gave up 7 bases; unmatched junction bases: 7. Germline CDR1 MNHEY, CDR2 SMNVEV (reference sequence). The CDR3, as DNA: TGTGCCAGCAGTGCTGGGACAGGGGGCTTGAATACGCAGTATTTT. Protein product: CASSAGTGGLNTQYF.

The chain recombines TRBV19 with TRBJ1-2; D uncertain. The CDR3 is made up of 13 amino acids. The germline CDR1 and CDR2 sequences are LNHDA and SQIVND (reference sequence). The V end lost 2 bases, the J end lost 4 bases, and 8 bases lay between the germline ends. The CDR3 sequence is CASSISEFYGYTF. The CDR3 coding sequence is TGTGCCAGTAGTATATCCGAGTTCTATGGCTACACCTTC.

By share, this clone counts as medium-sized (0.01 to 0.1%). This chain links TRBV18 with TRBJ1-2, with D possibly being TRBD1 (5 bases). Trimming pared 6 bases from V and 3 bases from J, leaving 14 bases between. This CDR3 region has 14 residues. Germline lookup yields CDR1 KGHSH and CDR2 LQKENI. CDR3 nucleotides: TGTGCCAGCTCGCCCGGGACGTCGTACTATGGCTACACCTTC. The encoded protein is CASSPGTSYYGYTF.

This clone was observed a single time. An end of the junction differs from the germline gene, which may be a read error. The V call is TRBV5-1, the J call TRBJ1-2; a weak D match, TRBD1 (5 bases). Germline V gene data show CDR1 as SGHRS and CDR2 as YFSETQ. This CDR3 spans 8 amino acids. The CDR3, as DNA: TGCGCCAGCAGCTTGGAGGGGTTC. It codes for CASSLEGF.

The chain is built from TRBV2 and TRBJ1-2; 7 nucleotides line up with TRBD1. Germline trimming cut 11 bases from V and 4 bases from J; bases unmatched to any gene: 4. The CDR3 is 11 amino acids. CDR1 and CDR2 (germline): SNHLY, FYNNEI. The CDR3 region has the DNA TGTGCCGGGACAGCGCGCTATGGCTACACCTTC. As protein: CAGTARYGYTF.

The V call is TRBV4-1, the J call TRBJ1-6; maybe TRBD1 (6 bases). Germline CDR1 reads MGHRA; CDR2 reads YSYEKL. The CDR3 spans 15 residues. The V end was cut by 4 bases, the J end by 5 bases, with 12 bases between. CDR3 coding DNA: TGCGCCAGCAGCCCTACGGGGGCGGATAATTCACCCCTCCACTTT. Translating it yields CASSPTGADNSPLHF.

This clone has just one count. This rearrangement joins TRBV20-1 to TRBJ2-3; possibly TRBD2 for D (6 bases). V was shortened by 6 bases and J by 3 bases, with 7 bases between the two germline ends. The CDR3 covers 11 residues. CDR1 is DFQATT, CDR2 SNEGSKA, per germline (reference sequence). CDR3 region: CSAEGTDTQYF. CDR3 bases: TGCAGTGCGGAGGGAACAGATACGCAGTATTTT.

The table lists this clone with a few counts. The chain uses TRBV11-2 and TRBJ2-3; 9 bases match TRBD2. CDR1 SGHAT and CDR2 FQNNGV come from the germline V gene. The CDR3 consists of 18 residues. V dropped 5 bases and J dropped 0; count of bases not matched to a gene: 12. In nucleotides, the CDR3 is TGTGCCAGCAGCCCCTGGGGCGGGGGGGCCGGGAGCACAGATACGCAGTATTTT. Translated, it gives CASSPWGGGAGSTDTQYF.

This clone was counted a single time. The chain carries TRBV6-5 and TRBJ2-3; no clear D. With 2 bases removed from V and 2 bases from J, the gap between germline ends came to 2 bases. Germline-derived CDR1 and CDR2 are MNHEY and SVGAGI. The CDR3 is made up of 12 amino acids. The CDR3 is CASSYTTDTQYF. In nucleotides, the CDR3 is TGTGCCAGCAGTTACACCACAGATACGCAGTATTTT.

The chain uses TRBV7-9 and TRBJ1-6; D unclear. Germline lookup yields CDR1 SEHNR and CDR2 FQNEAQ (reference sequence). Trimming took off 5 bases at V and 5 bases at J, with 10 bases between the two ends. The length of the CDR3 is 14 residues. CDR3 nucleotides: TGTGCCAGCAGCAGATGGGGTGATAATTCACCCCTCCACTTT. This encodes CASSRWGDNSPLHF.

The V and J genes are TRBV28 and TRBJ2-7; 7 bases match TRBD1. V shed 6 bases and J 1 base; nucleotides not matched to a gene: 6. The CDR3 runs to 14 residues. Per germline, CDR1 MDHEN and CDR2 SYDVKM. CDR3 loop: CASRRQGLSYEQYF. The CDR3 nucleotides read TGTGCCAGCAGAAGACAGGGCTTATCCTACGAGCAGTACTTC.

The V and J genes are TRBV2 and TRBJ1-1; 9 bases match TRBD1. This CDR3 contains 15 residues. V shed 6 bases and J 1 base; nucleotides not matched to a gene: 6. Germline CDR1 and CDR2: SNHLY and FYNNEI. The DNA of the CDR3 is TGTGCCAGCAGCCCCGGACAGGGGCGGAACACTGAAGCTTTCTTT. It codes for CASSPGQGRNTEAFF. Using reference TRBV2 and TRBJ1-1 for the parts outside the CDR3, the full variable domain is EPEVTQTPSHQVTQMGQEVILRCVPISNHLYFYWYRQILGQKVEFLVSFYNNEISEKSEIFDDQFSVERPDGSNFTLKIRSTKLEDSAMYFCASSPGQGRNTEAFFGQGTRLTVV.

The chain is built from TRBV19 and TRBJ2-5; 9 bases match TRBD2. The CDR3 totals 16 residues. V lost 6 bases and J lost 0; bases outside the gene matches: 8. CDR1 is LNHDA and CDR2 is SQIVND in the germline V gene (reference sequence). The CDR3 reads CASRGLLAGDQETQYF. The CDR3 DNA reads TGTGCCAGTAGGGGGTTACTAGCGGGTGACCAAGAGACCCAGTACTTC.

With regard to this clone: Other DNA sequences in the sample encode the same CDR3. The chain joins TRBV7-9 to TRBJ2-5, with D perhaps TRBD1 (6 bases). The ends were cut back, 0 bases at V and 4 bases at J, with 6 bases in the middle. Germline CDR1 SEHNR, CDR2 FQNEAQ (reference sequence). The CDR3 is 13 residues long. The CDR3 DNA reads as TGTGCCAGCAGCTTAGCAGGGGGAGAGACCCAGTACTTC. Protein sequence: CASSLAGGETQYF. The full variable domain, rest sourced from reference TRBV7-9 and TRBJ2-5, is DTGVSQNPRHKITKRGQNVTFRCDPISEHNRLYWYRQTLGQGPEFLTYFQNEAQLEKSRLLSDRFSAERPKGSFSTLEIQRTEQGDSAMYLCASSLAGGETQYFGPGTRLLVL.

The chain combines TRBV6-4 with TRBJ2-1; 7 bases fit TRBD2. The length of the CDR3 is 16 residues. Germline V gene lookup returns CDR1 MRHNA and CDR2 SNTAGT. The V and J ends lost 3 bases and 7 bases, in that order; junction bases with no gene match: 12. In DNA, the CDR3 is TGTGCCAGCAGTGAGTCTAGCGGCCTTGTGGCGAATGAGCAGTTCTTC. Its protein product is CASSESSGLVANEQFF.

This clone was seen a single time. V and J are TRBV5-1 and TRBJ2-3; 7 bases line up with TRBD2. The CDR3 spans 17 residues. Unmatched junction bases numbered 13, after V lost 1 base and J lost 5 bases. Germline CDR1 reads SGHRS; CDR2 reads YFSETQ. This CDR3 reads CASSLYASGSSGDTQYF. The CDR3 bases are TGCGCCAGCAGCTTGTATGCTAGCGGAAGTTCGGGAGATACGCAGTATTTT.

This clone was recorded only once. The V and J genes are TRBV29-1 and TRBJ1-2; tentative D call: TRBD1 (5 bases). The CDR3 runs to 12 residues. Germline CDR1 reads SQVTM; CDR2 reads ANQGSEA. V lost 7 bases, J lost 7 bases, and 16 bases lay in between. CDR3 sequence reads: CSGLGIGAGYTF. CDR3 DNA: TGCAGCGGTCTCGGGATCGGGGCTGGCTACACCTTC.

V and J are TRBV18 and TRBJ1-1, with D hard to call. Germline-derived CDR1 and CDR2 are KGHSH and LQKENI. The CDR3 runs to 14 residues. Trimming took off 3 bases at V and 1 base at J, with 9 bases between the two ends. The CDR3 here is CASSPVGGNTEAFF. CDR3 nucleotide sequence: TGTGCCAGCTCACCTGTCGGAGGGAACACTGAAGCTTTCTTT.

For the CDR3, the DNA is TGTGCCAGCAGTAATTATGACAGGGGGCGCAAGGGTCAGCCCCAGCATTTT. Residues: CASSNYDRGRKGQPQHF. V gene TRBV28 combines with J gene TRBJ1-5, with TRBD1 matching over 10 bases. Losses at the gene ends were 5 bases for V and 6 bases for J; bases not matched to a gene: 13. CDR1 is MDHEN, CDR2 SYDVKM, per germline. CDR3 length: 17 residues.

This sequence joins TRBV4-2 and TRBJ2-5, with TRBD2 identical over 7 bases. Germline CDR1 and CDR2: LGHNA and YNFKEQ. Trimming removed 2 bases from V and 3 bases from J; junction bases left unmatched: 12. The CDR3 spans 17 residues. The CDR3 here is CASSQSPLAVPEETQYF. The CDR3, as DNA: TGTGCCAGCAGCCAAAGTCCCCTAGCGGTTCCGGAAGAGACCCAGTACTTC.

The rearrangement uses TRBV6-1 and TRBJ1-5; possible D gene TRBD1, 6 bases. Germline-derived CDR1 and CDR2 are MNHNS and SASEGT. The CDR3 is 13 amino acids. The V end lost 5 bases, the J end lost 7 bases, and 12 bases lay between the germline ends. The CDR3 DNA reads as TGTGCCAGCAGTCCGACAGGTCAGCAGCCCCAGCATTTT. It is translated as CASSPTGQQPQHF.

This CDR3 reads CASSLAGQKAFF. CDR3 DNA: TGTGCCAGCAGTTTAGCGGGACAGAAAGCTTTCTTT. The gene calls are TRBV12-3 or TRBV12-4 and TRBJ1-1, with 7 bases lining up with TRBD1. Trimming took 0 bases from V and 9 from J; bases not matched to a gene: 1. The length of the CDR3 is 12 residues.

This clone was seen a single time. V gene TRBV7-2 combines with J gene TRBJ1-6, with TRBD1 identical over 7 bases. Germline loops: CDR1 SGHTA, CDR2 FQGNSA. This CDR3 contains 19 residues. V gave up 5 bases and J gave up 2 bases; unmatched junction bases: 15. The CDR3 sequence is CASSPQRRGQRPYNSPLHF. DNA for the CDR3: TGTGCCAGCAGCCCCCAGAGGAGGGGGCAACGTCCCTATAATTCACCCCTCCACTTT.

V gene TRBV10-3 combines with J gene TRBJ1-6, with D possibly TRBD1 on 5 matching bases. The CDR3 sequence is 13 residues long. The germline V gene encodes CDR1 ENHRY and CDR2 SYGVKD. V was trimmed by 0 bases and J by 9 bases, leaving 6 bases between them. CDR3 region: CAISESGGSPLHF. The CDR3 DNA reads TGTGCCATCAGTGAGTCGGGGGGTTCACCCCTCCACTTT.

This clone has just one count. V gene TRBV3-1 (or the pseudogene TRBV3-2) combines with J gene TRBJ2-7; D not resolved. V lost 4 bases and J lost 3, with 16 bases in between. The germline V gene has CDR1 LGHDT and CDR2 YNNKEL (reference sequence). There are 15 residues in the CDR3. The DNA for the CDR3 is TGTGCCAGCAGCCGAGAAGACGGGCGCTACTACGAGCAGTACTTC. Translating gives CASSREDGRYYEQYF.